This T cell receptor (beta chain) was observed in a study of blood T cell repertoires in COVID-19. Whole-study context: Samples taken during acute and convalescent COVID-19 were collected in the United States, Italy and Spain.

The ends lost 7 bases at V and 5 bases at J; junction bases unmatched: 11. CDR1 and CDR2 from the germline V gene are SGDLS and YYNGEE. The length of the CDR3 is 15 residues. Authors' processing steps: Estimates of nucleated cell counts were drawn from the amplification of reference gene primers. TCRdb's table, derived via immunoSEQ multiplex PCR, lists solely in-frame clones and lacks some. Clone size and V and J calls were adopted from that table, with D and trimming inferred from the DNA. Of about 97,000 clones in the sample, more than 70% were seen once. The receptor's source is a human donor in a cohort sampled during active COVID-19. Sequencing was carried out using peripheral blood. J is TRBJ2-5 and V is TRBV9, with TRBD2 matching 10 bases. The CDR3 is CASHPAGGPRETQYF. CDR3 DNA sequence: TGTGCCAGCCACCCAGCGGGAGGGCCGAGGGAGACCCAGTACTTC.